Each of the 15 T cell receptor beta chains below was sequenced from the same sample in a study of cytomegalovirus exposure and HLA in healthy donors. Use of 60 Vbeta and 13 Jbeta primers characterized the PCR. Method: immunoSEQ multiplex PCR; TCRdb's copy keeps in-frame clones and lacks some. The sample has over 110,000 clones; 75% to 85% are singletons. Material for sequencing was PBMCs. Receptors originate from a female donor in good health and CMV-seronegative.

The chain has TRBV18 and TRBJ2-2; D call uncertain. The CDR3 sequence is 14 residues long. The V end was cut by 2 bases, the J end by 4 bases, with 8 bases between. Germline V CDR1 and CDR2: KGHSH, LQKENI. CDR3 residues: CASSPGLGTGELFF. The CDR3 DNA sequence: TGTGCCAGCTCACCAGGGCTGGGCACCGGGGAGCTGTTTTTT.

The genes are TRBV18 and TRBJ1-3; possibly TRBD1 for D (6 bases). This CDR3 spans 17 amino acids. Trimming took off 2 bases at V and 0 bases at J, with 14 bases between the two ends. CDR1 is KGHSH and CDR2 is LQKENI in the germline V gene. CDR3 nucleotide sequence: TGTGCCAGCTCACCATCGAGACAGGCCCCCTCTGGAAACACCATATATTTT. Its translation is CASSPSRQAPSGNTIYF.

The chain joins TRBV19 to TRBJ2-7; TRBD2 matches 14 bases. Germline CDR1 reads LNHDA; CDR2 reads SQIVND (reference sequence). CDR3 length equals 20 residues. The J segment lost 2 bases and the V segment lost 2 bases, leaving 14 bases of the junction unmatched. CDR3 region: CASSIKIRGTSGGSTYEQYF. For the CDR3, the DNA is TGTGCCAGTAGTATAAAGATTCGCGGGACTAGCGGGGGTTCCACCTACGAGCAGTACTTC.

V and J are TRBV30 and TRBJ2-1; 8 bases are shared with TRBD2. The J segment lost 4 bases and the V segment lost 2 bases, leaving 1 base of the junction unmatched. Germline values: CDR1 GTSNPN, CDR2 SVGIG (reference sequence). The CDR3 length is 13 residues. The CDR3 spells CAWSPGGYNEQFF. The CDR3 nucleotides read TGTGCCTGGAGTCCGGGAGGGTACAATGAGCAGTTCTTC.

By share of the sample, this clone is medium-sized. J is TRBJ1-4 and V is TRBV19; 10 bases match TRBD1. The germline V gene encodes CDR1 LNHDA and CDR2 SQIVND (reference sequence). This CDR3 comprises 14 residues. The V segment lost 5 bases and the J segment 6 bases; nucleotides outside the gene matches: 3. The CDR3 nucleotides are TGTGCCAGTAGTTCCGGGACAGGGGATGAAAAACTGTTTTTT. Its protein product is CASSSGTGDEKLFF.

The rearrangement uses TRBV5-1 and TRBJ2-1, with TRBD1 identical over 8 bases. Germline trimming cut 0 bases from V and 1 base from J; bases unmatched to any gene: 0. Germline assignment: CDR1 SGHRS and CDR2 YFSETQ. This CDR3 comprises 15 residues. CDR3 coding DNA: TGCGCCAGCAGCTTGGGGGACAGGTCCTACAATGAGCAGTTCTTC. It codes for CASSLGDRSYNEQFF.

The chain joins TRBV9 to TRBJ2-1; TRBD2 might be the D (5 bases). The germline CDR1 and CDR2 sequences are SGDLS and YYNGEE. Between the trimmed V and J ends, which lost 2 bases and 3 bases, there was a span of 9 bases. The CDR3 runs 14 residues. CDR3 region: CASSVGADYNEQFF. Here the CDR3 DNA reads TGTGCCAGCAGCGTGGGAGCGGACTACAATGAGCAGTTCTTC.

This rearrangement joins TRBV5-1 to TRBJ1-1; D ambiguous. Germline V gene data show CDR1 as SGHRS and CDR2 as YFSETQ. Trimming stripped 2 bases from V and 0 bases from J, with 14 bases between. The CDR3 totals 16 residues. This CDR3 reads CASSFGINSLNTEAFF. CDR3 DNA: TGCGCCAGCAGCTTTGGTATCAATAGTCTGAACACTGAAGCTTTCTTT.

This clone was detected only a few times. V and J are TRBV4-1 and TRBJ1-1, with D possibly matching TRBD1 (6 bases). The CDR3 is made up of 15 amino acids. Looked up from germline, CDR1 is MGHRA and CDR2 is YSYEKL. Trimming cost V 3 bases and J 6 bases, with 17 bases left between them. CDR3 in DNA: TGCGCCAGCAGCCAGGATAAACAGGGAAGGGCTGAAGCTTTCTTT. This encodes CASSQDKQGRAEAFF.

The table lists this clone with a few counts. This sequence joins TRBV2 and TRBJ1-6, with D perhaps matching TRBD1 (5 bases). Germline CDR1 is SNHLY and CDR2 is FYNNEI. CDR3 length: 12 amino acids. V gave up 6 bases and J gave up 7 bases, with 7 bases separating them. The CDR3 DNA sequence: TGTGCCAGCAGCACAGGAAATTCACCCCTCCACTTT. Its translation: CASSTGNSPLHF.

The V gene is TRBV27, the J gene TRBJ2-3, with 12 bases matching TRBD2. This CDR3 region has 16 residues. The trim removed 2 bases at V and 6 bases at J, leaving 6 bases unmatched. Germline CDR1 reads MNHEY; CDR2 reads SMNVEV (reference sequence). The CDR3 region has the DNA TGTGCCAGCAGTTTAGCTAGCGGGAGGGGGCCTGATACGCAGTATTTT. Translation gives CASSLASGRGPDTQYF.

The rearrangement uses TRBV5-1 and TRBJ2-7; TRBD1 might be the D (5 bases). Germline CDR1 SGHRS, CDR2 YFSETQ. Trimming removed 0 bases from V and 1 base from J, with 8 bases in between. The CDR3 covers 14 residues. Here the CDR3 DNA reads TGCGCCAGCAGCTTGGAGACAGATTCCTACGAGCAGTACTTC. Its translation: CASSLETDSYEQYF.

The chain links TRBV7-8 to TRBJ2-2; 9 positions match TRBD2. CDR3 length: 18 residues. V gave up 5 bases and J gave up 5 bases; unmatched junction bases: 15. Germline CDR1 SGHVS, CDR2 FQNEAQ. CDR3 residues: CASSPLGGGGAGTGELFF. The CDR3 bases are TGTGCCAGCAGCCCCTTGGGGGGCGGGGGGGCCGGAACCGGGGAGCTGTTTTTT.

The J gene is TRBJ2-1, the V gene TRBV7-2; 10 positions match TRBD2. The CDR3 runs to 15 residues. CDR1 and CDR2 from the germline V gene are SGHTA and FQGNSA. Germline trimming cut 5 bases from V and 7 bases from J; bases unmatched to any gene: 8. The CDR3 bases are TGTGCCAGCAGCACAACTAGCGGGAAAAGGAATGAGCAGTTCTTC. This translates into CASSTTSGKRNEQFF.

CDR3 DNA sequence: TGTGCCAGTAGCTACAGGGGTCAAGGCTACACCTTC. Its translation: CASSYRGQGYTF. This rearrangement joins TRBV19 to TRBJ1-2; TRBD1 agrees at 7 bases. The length of the CDR3 is 12 residues. Unmatched junction bases numbered 6, after V lost 6 bases and J lost 8 bases. Germline-derived CDR1 and CDR2 are LNHDA and SQIVND (reference sequence).